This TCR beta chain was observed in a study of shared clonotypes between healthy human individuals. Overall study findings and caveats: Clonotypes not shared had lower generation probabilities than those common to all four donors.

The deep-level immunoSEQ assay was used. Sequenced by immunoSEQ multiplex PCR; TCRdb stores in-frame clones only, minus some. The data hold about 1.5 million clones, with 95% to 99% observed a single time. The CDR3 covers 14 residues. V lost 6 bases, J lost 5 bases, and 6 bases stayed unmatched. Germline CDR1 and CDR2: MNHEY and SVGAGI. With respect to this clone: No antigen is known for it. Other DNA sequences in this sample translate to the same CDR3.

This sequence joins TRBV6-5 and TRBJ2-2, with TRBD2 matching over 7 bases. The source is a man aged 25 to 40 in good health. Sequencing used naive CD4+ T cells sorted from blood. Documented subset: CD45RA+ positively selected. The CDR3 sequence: CASSLTGGTGELFF. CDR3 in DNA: TGTGCCAGCAGCCTTACGGGGGGAACCGGGGAGCTGTTTTTT.